Presented here are 17 T cell receptor beta chains from one specimen sequenced in a study of T cells in Graves' hyperthyroidism and ophthalmopathy. Amplified TCR beta CDR3 regions came from RNA transcripts. Primed by the HTBI set, a first-round RT-PCR was run on the TCR CDR3. A single record per CDR3 protein comes from TCRdb applying MiXCR to the multiplex PCR reads. The data contain over 650,000 distinct CDR3 sequences, 15% to 20% of them singletons. Sample: blood. The receptor set was obtained from a man aged 18 to 35 with Graves' hyperthyroidism.

This clonotype was recorded many times. J is TRBJ1-1 and V is TRBV18; D may be TRBD1 (5 bases). V was cut by 0 bases and J by 8 bases, with 16 bases left in between. The germline V gene has CDR1 KGHSH and CDR2 LQKENI. The CDR3 loop spans 15 amino acids. CDR3 in DNA: TGTGCCAGCTCACCACCGACGGTGCAGGGAACCGAAGCTTTCTTT. It specifies CASSPPTVQGTEAFF.

This clonotype was picked up a small number of times. This sequence joins TRBV5-1 and TRBJ1-1; 7 bases are shared with TRBD1. Germline V lookup: CDR1 SGHRS, CDR2 YFSETQ. V trimming: 2 bases; J trimming: 4 bases; junction bases outside the gene matches: 11. The CDR3 is 16 amino acids. The CDR3 loop is CASSFRGSQPGTEAFF. The CDR3 DNA follows: TGCGCCAGCAGCTTCAGGGGGAGTCAACCGGGCACTGAAGCTTTCTTT.

This chain uses TRBV30 with TRBJ2-1, with D possibly matching TRBD1 (6 bases). Germline-derived CDR1 and CDR2 are GTSNPN and SVGIG (reference sequence). The CDR3 is 15 residues long. Trimming shortened V by 4 bases and J by 6 bases, and 19 bases separated the two germline ends. CDR3 sequence reads: CAWIYPRGSINEQFF. CDR3 bases: TGTGCCTGGATCTACCCCAGGGGATCAATCAATGAGCAGTTCTTC.

The chain employs TRBV5-1 and TRBJ2-3; D is possibly TRBD1 (6 bases). Germline V gene sequence: CDR1 SGHRS, CDR2 YFSETQ. V shed 6 bases and J shed 4 bases, with 12 bases lying between them. This CDR3 is built from 13 residues. Here the CDR3 DNA reads TGCGCCAGCACTAACCAGGGGCCAGATACGCAGTATTTT. Translated: CASTNQGPDTQYF. Filled out from reference TRBV5-1 and TRBJ2-3, the complete variable domain reads KAGVTQTPRYLIKTRGQQVTLSCSPISGHRSVSWYQQTPGQGLQFLFEYFSETQRNKGNFPGRFSGRQFSNSRSEMNVSTLELGDSALYLCASTNQGPDTQYFGPGTRLTVL.

The chain employs TRBV7-2 and TRBJ2-7, with 8 bases aligning to TRBD2. After removal of 4 bases from V and 4 bases from J, the junction contained 9 bases not matched to a gene. Germline CDR1 and CDR2: SGHTA and FQGNSA. The CDR3 has 15 amino acids. In DNA form, the CDR3 reads TGTGCCAGCAGCTCCCCCGGGAGGGGAGAGTACGAGCAGTACTTC. It yields the protein CASSSPGRGEYEQYF.

J is TRBJ2-7 and V is TRBV25-1; no clear D. Germline CDR1 MGHDK, CDR2 SYGVNS. Trimming pared 5 bases from V and 0 bases from J, leaving 14 bases between. CDR3 size: 15 residues. This chain's CDR3 is CASSQSPGSSYEQYF. In nucleotides, the CDR3 is TGTGCCAGCAGTCAATCCCCTGGTAGCTCCTACGAGCAGTACTTC.

The J gene is TRBJ1-4, the V gene TRBV5-4; tentative D call: TRBD1 (6 bases). Germline values: CDR1 SGHNT, CDR2 YYREEE (reference sequence). The V and J ends lost 2 bases and 8 bases respectively, with 19 bases between them. The CDR3 has 16 residues. The CDR3 sequence is CASSLGFSQGQEKLFF. The CDR3 DNA reads TGTGCCAGCAGCTTAGGTTTTTCACAGGGTCAGGAAAAACTGTTTTTT. The whole variable domain, remainder taken from reference TRBV5-4 and TRBJ1-4, is ETGVTQSPTHLIKTRGQQVTLRCSSQSGHNTVSWYQQALGQGPQFIFQYYREEENGRGNFPPRFSGLQFPNYSSELNVNALELDDSALYLCASSLGFSQGQEKLFFGSGTQLSVL.

V and J are TRBV29-1 and TRBJ2-7; unclear D gene. This CDR3 has 13 amino acids. Deletions cut 2 bases from V and 0 bases from J, with 8 bases between. CDR1 is SQVTM, CDR2 ANQGSEA, per germline. Written as DNA, the CDR3 is TGCAGCGTTGAATATGGGGACTCCTACGAGCAGTACTTC. It codes for CSVEYGDSYEQYF.

In its sample, this clonotype was seen many times. This chain uses TRBV28 with TRBJ2-4; possibly TRBD2 for D (7 bases). CDR1 MDHEN and CDR2 SYDVKM come from the germline V gene. V lost 11 bases to trimming and J lost 0 bases, with 17 bases between them. The CDR3 spans 15 residues. The CDR3 nucleotides read TGTGCCGCAGGGGAGGGGGGCCTAGCCAAAAACATTCAGTACTTC. Translating gives CAAGEGGLAKNIQYF.

The chain joins TRBV7-9 to TRBJ2-7; no firm D call. Germline CDR1 reads SEHNR; CDR2 reads FQNEAQ (reference sequence). The CDR3 loop spans 17 amino acids. V lost 1 base and J lost 2, with 18 bases in between. In DNA form, the CDR3 reads TGTGCCAGCAGCTTAGGCATCGGCACCGGCCTCCCCTACGAGCAGTACTTC. Translated: CASSLGIGTGLPYEQYF.

This clonotype came up a few times. J is TRBJ2-7 and V is TRBV7-9; 9 bases fit TRBD2. CDR3 length: 14 residues. J gave up 4 bases and V 9 bases, and 10 bases lay outside the gene matches. The germline gives CDR1 SEHNR, CDR2 FQNEAQ (reference sequence). This chain's CDR3 is CASRGASGMYEQYF. DNA of the CDR3: TGTGCCAGTCGCGGGGCTAGCGGGATGTACGAGCAGTACTTC.

A few counts support this clonotype. V usage is TRBV12-3 or TRBV12-4 and J usage is TRBJ1-1; no definite D call. Trimming removed 10 bases at V and 2 bases at J, with 14 bases between. The CDR3 has 13 residues. This CDR3 reads CATLKSLNTEAFF. The CDR3 nucleotides read TGTGCCACCTTAAAGTCTCTTAACACTGAAGCTTTCTTT.

In this sample, this clonotype turned up many times. The gene calls are TRBV7-2 and TRBJ2-1; D is possibly TRBD1 (5 bases). The CDR3 loop spans 15 amino acids. CDR1 is SGHTA and CDR2 is FQGNSA in the germline V gene. V lost 5 bases to trimming and J lost 9 bases, with 20 bases between them. The CDR3 sequence: CASSPRTRTGLEQFF. CDR3 bases: TGTGCCAGCAGCCCCCGGACACGTACCGGTCTTGAGCAGTTCTTC.

The chain has TRBV29-1 and TRBJ2-7; 8 bases fit TRBD1. Germline-derived CDR1 and CDR2 are SQVTM and ANQGSEA. CDR3 length equals 15 residues. Trimming took 2 bases from V and 4 from J; bases not matched to a gene: 10. CDR3 amino acids: CSVELLDRAEYEQYF. CDR3 coding DNA: TGCAGCGTTGAACTCTTGGACAGGGCAGAGTACGAGCAGTACTTC.

J is TRBJ2-7 and V is TRBV6-2 or TRBV6-3, with D tentatively TRBD2 (6 bases). The CDR3 runs 14 residues. Germline V lookup: CDR1 MNHEY, CDR2 SVGEGT. V was clipped by 6 bases and J by 7 bases, with 19 bases between them. This chain's CDR3 is CASRKGLARGEQYF. The CDR3, as DNA: TGTGCCAGCAGAAAGGGGCTAGCGCGAGGAGAGCAGTACTTC.

This clonotype was detected a few times. This chain connects TRBV18 to TRBJ2-3; D tentatively fits TRBD1 or TRBD2 (5 bases each). Germline loops: CDR1 KGHSH, CDR2 LQKENI. V lost 6 bases and J lost 0, with 16 bases in between. This CDR3 is built from 16 residues. CDR3 amino acids: CASSSTGAASTDTQYF. CDR3 nucleotide sequence: TGTGCCAGCTCCTCCACCGGGGCTGCTAGCACAGATACGCAGTATTTT. Looking up the rest from reference TRBV18 and TRBJ2-3 gives the full variable domain: NAGVMQNPRHLVRRRGQEARLRCSPMKGHSHVYWYRQLPEEGLKFMVYLQKENIIDESGMPKERFSAEFPKEGPSILRIQQVVRGDSAAYFCASSSTGAASTDTQYFGPGTRLTVL.

Many counts were recorded for this clonotype. The genes are TRBV28 and TRBJ2-7; 14 bases map to TRBD2. This CDR3 spans 16 amino acids. Germline trimming cut 3 bases from V and 4 bases from J; bases unmatched to any gene: 5. In germline, CDR1 is MDHEN, CDR2 SYDVKM. CDR3 sequence: CASSFGTSGSTYEQYF. Here the CDR3 DNA reads TGTGCCAGCAGTTTCGGGACTAGCGGGAGTACGTACGAGCAGTACTTC.